Given below is one T cell receptor (beta chain) in context. Its target is unknown. The data originate from a study of cytomegalovirus exposure and HLA in healthy donors. Study context: Samples from HLA-typed donors yielded about 80 million unique TCRs in an early data release. Study-level points and caveats: Using a false discovery rate of 0.05, a later analysis showed that approximately 17,000 TCR beta sequences were associated with HLA alleles. The analysis excluded some indistinguishable V segments, including TRBV6-2 and TRBV6-3.

The V and J ends lost 0 bases and 0 bases respectively, with 4 bases between them. CDR1 is SGDLS and CDR2 is YYNGEE in the germline V gene. The CDR3 has 15 amino acids. PCR primers comprised 60 Vbeta and 13 Jbeta primers. As handled by the study authors: An analysis performed later counted about 80 million unique TCR beta chains (approximately 10 million of them shared). Only in-frame clones appear in the TCRdb table, and some are missing; sequencing was by immunoSEQ multiplex PCR. V, J and clone size were drawn from that table, and D and trimming were deduced from the DNA. The repertoire has over 120,000 clones, approximately 80% of them found once; the top ten carry under 5%.

V usage is TRBV9 and J usage is TRBJ2-6; D not resolved. The sequence came from a man in his forties in good health and CMV-seronegative. Sequenced input: PBMCs. The CDR3 loop reads CASSVVSSGANVLTF. In DNA, the CDR3 is TGTGCCAGCAGCGTAGTTAGCTCTGGGGCCAACGTCCTGACTTTC.